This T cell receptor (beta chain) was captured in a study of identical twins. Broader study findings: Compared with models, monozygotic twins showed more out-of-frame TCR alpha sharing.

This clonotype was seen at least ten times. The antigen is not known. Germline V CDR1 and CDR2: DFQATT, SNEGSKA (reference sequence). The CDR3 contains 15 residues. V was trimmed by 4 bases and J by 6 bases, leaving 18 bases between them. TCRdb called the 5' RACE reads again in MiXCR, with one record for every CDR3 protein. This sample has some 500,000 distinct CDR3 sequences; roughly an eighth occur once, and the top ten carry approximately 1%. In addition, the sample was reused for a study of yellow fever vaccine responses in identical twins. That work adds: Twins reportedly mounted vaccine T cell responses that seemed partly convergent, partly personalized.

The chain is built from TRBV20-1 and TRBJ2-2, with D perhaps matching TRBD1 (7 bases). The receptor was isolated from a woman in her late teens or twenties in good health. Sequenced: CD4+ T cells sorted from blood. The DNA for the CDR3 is TGCAGTGCTAAGCAGAGGAGGGGGCTCGCCGGGGAGCTGTTTTTT. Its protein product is CSAKQRRGLAGELFF.